This paragraph covers one T cell receptor (beta chain) sequence. Its antigen is undetermined. This CDR3 has 17 amino acids. V shed 4 bases, J shed 6 bases, and the junction held 10 bases outside the gene matches. Per germline, CDR1 SGHRS and CDR2 YFSETQ. The data were obtained in a study of beta chain features in type 1 diabetes. Study information: Sorted cells examined across all samples numbered more than 100 million.

Notes on the study in general: cDNA-based sequencing might over-represent cells highly expressing TCR.

Every bit of the isolated RNA underwent reverse transcription, so sequencing read expressed TCRB transcripts. Sequenced by immunoSEQ multiplex PCR; TCRdb stores in-frame clones only, minus some. Here the sample spans about 110,000 clones, almost 40% being singletons. The sequencing sample was made of stem cell memory CD4+ T cells from blood. The sequence was obtained from a young woman in good health. V usage is TRBV5-1 and J usage is TRBJ2-1; 13 bases match TRBD2. The CDR3 DNA reads TGCGCCAGCAGCCAGAGGACTAGCGGGAGTGGGGGCAATGAGCAGTTCTTC. It translates to CASSQRTSGSGGNEQFF.